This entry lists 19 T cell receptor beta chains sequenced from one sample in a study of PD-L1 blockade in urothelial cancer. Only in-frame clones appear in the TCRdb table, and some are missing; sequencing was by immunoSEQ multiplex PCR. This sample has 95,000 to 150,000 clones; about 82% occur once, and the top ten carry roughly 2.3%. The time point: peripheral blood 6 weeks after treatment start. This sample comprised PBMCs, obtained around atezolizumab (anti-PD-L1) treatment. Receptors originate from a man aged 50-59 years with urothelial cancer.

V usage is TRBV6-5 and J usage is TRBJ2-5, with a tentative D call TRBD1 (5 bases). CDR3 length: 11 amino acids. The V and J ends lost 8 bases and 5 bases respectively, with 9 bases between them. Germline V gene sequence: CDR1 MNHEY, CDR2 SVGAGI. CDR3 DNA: TGTGCCAGCCAGGGTGGTGAGACCCAGTACTTC. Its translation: CASQGGETQYF.

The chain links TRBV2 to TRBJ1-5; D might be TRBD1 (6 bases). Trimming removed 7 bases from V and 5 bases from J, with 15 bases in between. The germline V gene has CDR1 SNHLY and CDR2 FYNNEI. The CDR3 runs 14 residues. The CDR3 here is CASKSDGGHQPQHF. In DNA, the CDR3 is TGTGCCAGCAAGTCCGACGGGGGGCATCAGCCCCAGCATTTT.

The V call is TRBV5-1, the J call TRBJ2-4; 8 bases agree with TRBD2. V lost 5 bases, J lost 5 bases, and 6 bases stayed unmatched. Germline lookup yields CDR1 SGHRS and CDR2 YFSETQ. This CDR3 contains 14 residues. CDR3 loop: CASRETSGENIQYF. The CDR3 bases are TGCGCCAGCAGGGAAACTAGCGGAGAAAACATTCAGTACTTC.

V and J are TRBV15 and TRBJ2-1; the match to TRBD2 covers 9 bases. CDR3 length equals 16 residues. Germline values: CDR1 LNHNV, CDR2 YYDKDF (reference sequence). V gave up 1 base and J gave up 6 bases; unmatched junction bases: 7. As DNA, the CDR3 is TGTGCCACCAGCAGAGGGGCAGCGGGAGGTATCAATGAGCAGTTCTTC. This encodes CATSRGAAGGINEQFF.

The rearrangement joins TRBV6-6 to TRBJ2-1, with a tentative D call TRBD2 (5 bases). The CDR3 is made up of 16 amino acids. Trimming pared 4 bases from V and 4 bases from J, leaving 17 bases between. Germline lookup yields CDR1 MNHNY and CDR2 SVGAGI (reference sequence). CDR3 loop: CASSSTLAAQYNEQFF. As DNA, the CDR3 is TGTGCCAGCAGTTCCACTCTAGCAGCTCAATACAATGAGCAGTTCTTC.

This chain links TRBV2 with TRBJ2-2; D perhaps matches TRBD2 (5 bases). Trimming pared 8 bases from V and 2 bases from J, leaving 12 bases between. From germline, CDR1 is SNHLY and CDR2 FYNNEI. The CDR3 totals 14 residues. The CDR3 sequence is CASSGLINTGELFF. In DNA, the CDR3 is TGTGCCAGCTCAGGACTCATTAACACCGGGGAGCTGTTTTTT.

The CDR3 loop is CASSDQTGATYEQYF. CDR3 in DNA: TGCGCCAGCAGCGACCAGACAGGGGCGACCTACGAGCAGTACTTC. The chain links TRBV5-1 to TRBJ2-7; 8 bases agree with TRBD1. V trimming: 4 bases; J trimming: 2 bases; junction bases outside the gene matches: 8. CDR1 and CDR2 (germline): SGHRS, YFSETQ. This CDR3 is 15 amino acids long.

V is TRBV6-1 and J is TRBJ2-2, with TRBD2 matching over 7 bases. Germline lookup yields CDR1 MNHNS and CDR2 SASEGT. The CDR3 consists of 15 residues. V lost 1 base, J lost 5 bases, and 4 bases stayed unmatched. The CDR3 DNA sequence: TGTGCCAGCAGTGAAGGCGGGAGCGGGACCGGGGAGCTGTTTTTT. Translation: CASSEGGSGTGELFF.

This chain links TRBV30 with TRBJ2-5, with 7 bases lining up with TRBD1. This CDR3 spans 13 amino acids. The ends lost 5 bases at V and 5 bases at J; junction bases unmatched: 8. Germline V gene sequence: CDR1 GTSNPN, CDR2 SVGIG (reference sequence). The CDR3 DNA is TGTGCCTGGGGGACAGTTTCTCGGGAGACCCAGTACTTC. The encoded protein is CAWGTVSRETQYF.

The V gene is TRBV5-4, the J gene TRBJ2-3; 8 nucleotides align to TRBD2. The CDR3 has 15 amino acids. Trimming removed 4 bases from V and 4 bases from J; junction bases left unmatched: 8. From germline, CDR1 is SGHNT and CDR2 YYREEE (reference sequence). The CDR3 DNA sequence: TGTGCCAGCAGCCCTAGTCGGGGGGGCTCAGATACGCAGTATTTT. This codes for CASSPSRGGSDTQYF.

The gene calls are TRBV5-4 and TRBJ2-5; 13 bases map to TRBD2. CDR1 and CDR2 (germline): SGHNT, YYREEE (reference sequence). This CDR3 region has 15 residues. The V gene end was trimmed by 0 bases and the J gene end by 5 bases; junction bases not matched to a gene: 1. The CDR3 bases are TGTGCCAGCAGCTTGGGACTAGCGGGAGGCGAGACCCAGTACTTC. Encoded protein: CASSLGLAGGETQYF.

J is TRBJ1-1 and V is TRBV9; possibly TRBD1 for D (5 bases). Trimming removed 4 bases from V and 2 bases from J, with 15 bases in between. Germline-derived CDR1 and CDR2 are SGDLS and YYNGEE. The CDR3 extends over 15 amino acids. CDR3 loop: CASSLSFRENTEAFF. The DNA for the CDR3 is TGTGCCAGCAGCCTATCGTTCAGGGAAAACACTGAAGCTTTCTTT.

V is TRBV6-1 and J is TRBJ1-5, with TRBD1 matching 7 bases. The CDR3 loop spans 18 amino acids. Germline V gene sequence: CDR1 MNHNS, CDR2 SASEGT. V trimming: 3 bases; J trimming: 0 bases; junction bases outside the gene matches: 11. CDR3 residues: CASSEYGTARYSNQPQHF. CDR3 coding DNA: TGTGCCAGCAGTGAGTACGGGACAGCACGATATAGCAATCAGCCCCAGCATTTT.

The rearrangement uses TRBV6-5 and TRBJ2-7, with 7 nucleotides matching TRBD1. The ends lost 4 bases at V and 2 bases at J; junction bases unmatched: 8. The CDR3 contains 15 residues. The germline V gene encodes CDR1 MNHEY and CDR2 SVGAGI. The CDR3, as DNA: TGTGCCAGCAGTTCTGACCCAGGGACAGCCTACGAGCAGTACTTC. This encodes CASSSDPGTAYEQYF.

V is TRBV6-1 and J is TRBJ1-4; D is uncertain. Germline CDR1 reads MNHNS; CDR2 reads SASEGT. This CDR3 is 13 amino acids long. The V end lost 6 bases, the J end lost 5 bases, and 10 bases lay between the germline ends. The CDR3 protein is CASRYKLNEKLFF. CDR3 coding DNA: TGTGCCAGCAGATATAAACTGAATGAAAAACTGTTTTTT.

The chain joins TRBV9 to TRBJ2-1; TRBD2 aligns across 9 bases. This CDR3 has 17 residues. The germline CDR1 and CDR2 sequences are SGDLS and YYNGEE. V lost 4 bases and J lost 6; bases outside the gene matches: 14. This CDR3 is CASSPPAGGTRSNEQFF. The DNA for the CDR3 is TGTGCCAGCAGCCCCCCGGCGGGAGGGACTAGGAGCAATGAGCAGTTCTTC.

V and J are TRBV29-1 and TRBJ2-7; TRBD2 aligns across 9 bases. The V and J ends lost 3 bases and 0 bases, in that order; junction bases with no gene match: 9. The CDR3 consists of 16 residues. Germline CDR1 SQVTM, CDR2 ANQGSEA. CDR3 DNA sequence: TGCAGCGTTGATGGGCTAGCGGGAAGGAGCTCCTACGAGCAGTACTTC. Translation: CSVDGLAGRSSYEQYF.

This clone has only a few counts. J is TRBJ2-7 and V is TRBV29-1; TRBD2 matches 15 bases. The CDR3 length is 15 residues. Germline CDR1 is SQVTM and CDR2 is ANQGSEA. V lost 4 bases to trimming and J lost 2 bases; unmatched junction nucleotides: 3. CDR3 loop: CSVGGLAGGPYEQYF. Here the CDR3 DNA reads TGCAGCGTTGGAGGACTAGCGGGAGGGCCCTACGAGCAGTACTTC.

The CDR3 sequence: CASRSRQRNEKLFF. The CDR3 DNA is TGTGCCAGCCGGAGTCGACAGCGAAATGAAAAACTGTTTTTT. V usage is TRBV19 and J usage is TRBJ1-4; possible D gene TRBD1, 5 bases. Germline V gene lookup returns CDR1 LNHDA and CDR2 SQIVND (reference sequence). V was clipped by 9 bases and J by 5 bases, with 16 bases between them. CDR3 length: 14 residues.